The rows below give T cell receptor beta chains drawn from one sample of a study of blood T cell repertoires in COVID-19. Sequencing was performed with immunoSEQ multiplex PCR; in TCRdb, only in-frame clones are kept and a portion is missing. The sample yields 25,000 to 30,000 clones, roughly 80% seen once. Sample: peripheral blood. The receptors stem from an elderly man with active or convalescent COVID-19. The conserved cysteine and the conserved F or W are not part of the CDR3 here. Each record gives: CDR3 length, V gene, CDR3 protein.

CDR3 length: 13; V gene: TRBV19; CDR3 protein: ASSMTGRSGNTIY
CDR3 length: 15; V gene: TRBV27; CDR3 protein: ASRPPVGSGDQETQY
CDR3 length: 15; V gene: TRBV6-6; CDR3 protein: ASSLYPPWTGDTEAF
CDR3 length: 14; V gene: TRBV9; CDR3 protein: ASSPIGDGNTGELF
CDR3 length: 13; V gene: TRBV28; CDR3 protein: ASSLVFGSTDTQY
CDR3 length: 9; V gene: TRBV28; CDR3 protein: ASLPGREQY
CDR3 length: 14; V gene: TRBV25-1; CDR3 protein: ASSESVHEGNTEAF
CDR3 length: 12; V gene: TRBV2; CDR3 protein: ASSGGQPNYEQY
CDR3 length: 13; V gene: TRBV5-1; CDR3 protein: ASSLSGQGADGYT
CDR3 length: 13; V gene: TRBV28; CDR3 protein: ASSLRARGIPEAF
CDR3 length: 11; V gene: TRBV18; CDR3 protein: ASSRDKNYGYT
CDR3 length: 13; V gene: TRBV23-1; CDR3 protein: ASSHFYGSGNTIY
CDR3 length: 12; V gene: TRBV5-1; CDR3 protein: ASSLGQGRETQY
CDR3 length: 13; V gene: TRBV7-9; CDR3 protein: ASSRLAGAINEQF